Each of the 12 T cell receptor beta chains below was sequenced from the same sample in a study of HIV-infected patients and healthy controls. Whole blood was used without fractionation, so all unsorted peripheral T cells were included. Reverse transcription used 450 to 500 ng RNA and constant-region primers for alpha and beta. Using multiplexing indices, alpha and beta chain libraries were generated apart by chain-specific third strand synthesis. TCRdb re-analysed the 5' RACE reads in MiXCR, keeping a single row per CDR3 protein. The repertoire holds under 10,000 distinct CDR3 sequences, with roughly 6.1% as singletons. The input for sequencing was blood, taken before antiretroviral therapy. Receptors were obtained from an adult with HIV infection.

There are many counts of this clonotype. In DNA form, the CDR3 reads TGTGCCAGCAGCGAAGAGCTGGGGACAGGGGAGCTGTTTTTT. Its translation: CASSEELGTGELFF. The chain uses TRBV7-6 and TRBJ2-2; D may be TRBD1 (6 bases). V lost 5 bases and J lost 8, with 15 bases in between. CDR1 and CDR2 (germline): SGHVS, FNYEAQ. CDR3 length: 14 amino acids. The full variable domain, its missing parts supplied by reference TRBV7-6 and TRBJ2-2, is GAGVSQSPRYKVTKRGQDVALRCDPISGHVSLYWYRQALGQGPEFLTYFNYEAQQDKSGLPNDRFSAERPEGSISTLTIQRTEQRDSAMYRCASSEELGTGELFFGEGSRLTVL.

This clonotype was detected ten times or more. V usage is TRBV5-1 and J usage is TRBJ2-2; the D call may be TRBD1 or TRBD2 (6 bases each). V was pared by 2 bases and J by 1 base, with 12 bases between. Germline V lookup: CDR1 SGHRS, CDR2 YFSETQ. This CDR3 spans 16 amino acids. The CDR3 DNA follows: TGCGCCAGCAGCTTTTTCGGGGGCCTGAACACCGGGGAGCTGTTTTTT. This translates into CASSFFGGLNTGELFF.

This clonotype was counted many times. V and J are TRBV5-1 and TRBJ1-2; D perhaps matches TRBD1 (6 bases). Germline CDR1 and CDR2: SGHRS and YFSETQ. V lost 4 bases and J 6 bases, leaving 16 bases between the germline ends. CDR3 size: 14 residues. This CDR3 reads CASSIPTGRDGYTF. The CDR3 region has the DNA TGCGCCAGCAGCATACCAACAGGGCGCGATGGCTACACCTTC.

The V gene is TRBV6-6, the J gene TRBJ2-2; D unresolved. In germline, CDR1 is MNHNY, CDR2 SVGAGI (reference sequence). Trimming took 5 bases from V and 7 from J, leaving 11 bases between them. CDR3 length: 13 residues. CDR3 amino acids: CASSSLGGGELFF. As DNA, the CDR3 is TGTGCCAGCAGTAGTTTGGGTGGCGGGGAGCTGTTTTTT.

The table lists this clonotype with many counts. The chain couples TRBV12-3 or TRBV12-4 to TRBJ2-7; D is uncertain. The CDR3 totals 13 residues. Trimming cost V 5 bases and J 2 bases, with 10 bases left between them. The CDR3 protein is CASSIGFPYEQYF. For the CDR3, the DNA is TGTGCCAGCAGTATAGGTTTCCCCTACGAGCAGTACTTC.

This clonotype was detected many times. V and J are TRBV5-1 and TRBJ1-1; 9 bases align to TRBD1. This CDR3 contains 16 residues. CDR1 and CDR2 from the germline V gene are SGHRS and YFSETQ. Trimming cost V 4 bases and J 6 bases; bases outside gene matches: 13. The CDR3 nucleotides are TGCGCCAGCAGCAATACGGCTGGGACAGGGAAGGCTGAAGCTTTCTTT. It specifies CASSNTAGTGKAEAFF.

In this sample, this clonotype is medium-sized. The V and J genes are TRBV7-9 and TRBJ2-1, with D possibly TRBD1 on 6 matching bases. Germline values: CDR1 SEHNR, CDR2 FQNEAQ (reference sequence). The length of the CDR3 is 19 residues. Trimming removed 4 bases from V and 8 bases from J, with 30 bases in between. CDR3 nucleotides: TGTGCCAGCAGCTCCACTGTCACCGGGACACACACCGCGCCCGATGAGCAGTTCTTC. This codes for CASSSTVTGTHTAPDEQFF.

By share of the sample, this clonotype is medium-sized (0.01 to 0.1%). The CDR3 sequence is CATSRSRDGGYGYTF. CDR3 DNA: TGTGCCACCAGCAGATCGCGGGACGGAGGCTATGGCTACACCTTC. The J gene is TRBJ1-2, the V gene TRBV15; the D gene is possibly TRBD1 (5 bases). Germline V CDR1 and CDR2: LNHNV, YYDKDF (reference sequence). There are 15 residues in the CDR3. V lost 2 bases, J lost 4 bases, and 14 bases lay in between.

By its share, this clonotype is medium-sized (0.01 to 0.1%). The chain recombines TRBV10-3 with TRBJ2-7; TRBD1 aligns across 9 bases. The CDR3 covers 12 residues. V gave up 6 bases and J gave up 6 bases; unmatched junction bases: 3. Germline V gives CDR1 ENHRY, CDR2 SYGVKD. DNA for the CDR3: TGTGCCATCAGCAGGGACAGGGCCGAGCAGTACGTC. The encoded protein is CAISRDRAEQYV.

This clonotype ranks as hyperexpanded. The CDR3 loop is CASKAGGPYNEQFF. The CDR3 DNA follows: TGTGCCAGTAAAGCGGGGGGCCCCTACAATGAGCAGTTCTTC. This chain connects TRBV7-3 to TRBJ2-1; TRBD2 aligns across 9 bases. The J segment lost 2 bases and the V segment lost 9 bases, leaving 5 bases of the junction unmatched. The V gene's germline CDR1 is SGHTA and CDR2 FQGTGA. The CDR3 covers 14 residues.

Relative to its sample, this clonotype is medium-sized. V gene TRBV4-1 combines with J gene TRBJ2-7; D gene uncertain. The V gene's germline CDR1 is MGHRA and CDR2 YSYEKL. This CDR3 region has 15 residues. V was pared by 0 bases and J by 0 bases, with 9 bases between. The CDR3: CASSQDTRSSYEQYF. The DNA for the CDR3 is TGCGCCAGCAGCCAAGATACACGGAGCTCCTACGAGCAGTACTTC.

This clonotype was counted at least ten times. The genes are TRBV9 and TRBJ2-3; possibly TRBD2 for D (6 bases). CDR3 length: 15 residues. Trimming shortened V by 0 bases and J by 1 base, and 9 bases separated the two germline ends. Germline CDR1 and CDR2: SGDLS and YYNGEE. The CDR3 coding sequence is TGTGCCAGCAGCGTAGCCAGCGGGCGCACAGATACGCAGTATTTT. It is translated as CASSVASGRTDTQYF. The whole variable domain, remainder taken from reference TRBV9 and TRBJ2-3, is DSGVTQTPKHLITATGQRVTLRCSPRSGDLSVYWYQQSLDQGLQFLIQYYNGEERAKGNILERFSAQQFPDLHSELNLSSLELGDSALYFCASSVASGRTDTQYFGPGTRLTVL.